The source of this TCR beta chain is a study of T cells in Graves' hyperthyroidism and ophthalmopathy. Study-level points and caveats: Blood samples included most of the expanded thyroid clonotypes exceeding 0.001. Before onset, ophthalmopathy was predicted by the model a median about six months earlier.

The trim removed 4 bases at V and 4 bases at J, leaving 9 bases unmatched. This CDR3 has 15 residues. Looked up from germline, CDR1 is KGHSH and CDR2 is LQKENI. For Graves' hyperthyroidism to be stable, ophthalmopathy could not progress within 18 months. Fresh peripheral blood, 9.5 to 10 ml of it, supplied the PBMCs. Concerning this clonotype itself: The antigen remains unidentified. Being one base from a much bigger clone, this may be a read error.

Amplified regions were TCR beta CDR3 sequences from RNA transcripts. RT-PCR in the first round (using the HTBI primer set) targeted the TCR CDR3. TCRdb itself ran the multiplex PCR reads through MiXCR, one entry per CDR3 protein. The table has around 450,000 distinct CDR3 sequences, less than 20% seen once. The sequence came from a woman in her late teens or twenties with Graves' hyperthyroidism. This chain joins TRBV18 and TRBJ2-7, with TRBD1 matching over 8 bases. The sample taken for sequencing was blood. This CDR3 reads CASSLLRDRLYEQYF. CDR3 DNA: TGTGCCAGCTCACTTCTACGGGACAGGCTGTACGAGCAGTACTTC. The full variable domain, its missing parts supplied by reference TRBV18 and TRBJ2-7, is NAGVMQNPRHLVRRRGQEARLRCSPMKGHSHVYWYRQLPEEGLKFMVYLQKENIIDESGMPKERFSAEFPKEGPSILRIQQVVRGDSAAYFCASSLLRDRLYEQYFGPGTRLTVT.